This T cell receptor beta chain was identified during a study of response to subunit inactivated influenza vaccine (dated by TCRdb to 2016 to 2018). Regarding the complete study: Deep quantitative profiling of the T cell receptor repertoire was used in the study to follow responses to a trivalent subunit inactivated influenza vaccine.

This clonotype was counted between two and nine times. It lacks a known antigen. No much larger clonotype is one base removed from it; base qualities were not supplied. The method behind the library was RT-PCR. Sequencing was carried out with an Illumina HiSeq 2500. TCRdb reprocessed the public reads (quality trimming at Q25 with fastp, clone calling with MiXCR) and kept in-frame beta chains. Each record represents a unique CDR3 protein, reported with the most common genes and DNA among its rows. This sample lists about 780,000 distinct CDR3 sequences; roughly 18% were detected once. The ten top clones hold 11% of the sample. Paper-wide results and their limitations: It was suggested by the authors that each seasonal influenza vaccination may recruit only a limited number of new T cells.

Sequencing used PBMCs from blood, obtained about 5 days after vaccination. The source of this sequence is a man aged 45-65 years who received an inactivated influenza vaccine. Donor details come from another sample of the same person, matched by shared clones.

The sequenced DNA: TGTGCCAGCTCATTAATGGGCTCGAACACTGAAGCTTTCTTT. This sequence encodes CASSLMGSNTEAFF. The sequence links TRBV18 to TRBJ1-1; there is no confident call for the D gene. Its CDR3 holds 14 amino acids, cysteine through phenylalanine. The retained sequence is limited to the CDR3, 42 bases, with the frame set at the first base. Deletion took 5 bases off V and 1 base off J, with a span of 11 bases between the germline ends. Via the germline V gene, CDR1 is KGHSH and CDR2 LQKENI.